This is a list of T cell receptor beta chains from one sample in a study of post-analysis software for immune sequencing data. TCRdb re-called the PCR reads through MiXCR, storing one row per CDR3 protein. The data hold around 700,000 distinct CDR3 sequences, with over 45% observed a single time. The sequenced sample was blood. Receptors were obtained from a girl under 10 years old with multiple sclerosis. Each CDR3 is given with its conserved first and last residue. The D gene is left open where the match is weak. Part of the rows lack a size; the others show once, few, many or a class for expanded clones.

>TRBV29-1|TRBJ2-5|.|few
TGCAGCGCCTCCCTGGAGGGGGGTTGGGAGACCCAGTACTTC
CSASLEGGWETQYF
>TRBV5-1|TRBJ2-1|.|.
TGCGCCAGCAGCTTGACCGGGACGGGTTTTTACAATGAGCAGTTCTTC
CASSLTGTGFYNEQFF
>TRBV7-2|TRBJ2-7|TRBD1|.
TGTGCCAGCAGCTTAGAGACAGGGGGCTACGAGCAGTACTTC
CASSLETGGYEQYF
>TRBV20-1|TRBJ2-1|TRBD2|few
TGCAGTGCTGCCTCCGGACTAGCGGGAGCCAATGAGCAGTTCTTC
CSAASGLAGANEQFF
>TRBV5-1|TRBJ1-1|.|.
TGCGCCAGCAGCGCCACGGGGCAGATGAACACTGAAGCTTTCTTT
CASSATGQMNTEAFF
>TRBV20-1|TRBJ1-3|.|.
TGCAGTGCTAGAGCGTCAGCAAGGAACACCATATATTTT
CSARASARNTIYF
>TRBV29-1|TRBJ2-6|.|few
TGCAGCGTTTTCTCCGGGACAACTGGGGCCAACGTCCTGACTTTC
CSVFSGTTGANVLTF
>TRBV11-2|TRBJ2-1|TRBD2|few
TGTGCCAGCAGCTTGAGGCGGGAGGTCTTGAACAATGAGCAGTTCTTC
CASSLRREVLNNEQFF
>TRBV30|TRBJ1-1|.|few
TGTGCCTGGAGTCCTGGTGGGACTGAAGCTTTCTTT
CAWSPGGTEAFF
>TRBV7-2|TRBJ1-2|.|.
TGTGCCAGCAGCTTACAAAACTCTGGCTACACCTTC
CASSLQNSGYTF
>TRBV7-3|TRBJ2-1|TRBD2|once
TGTGCCAGCAGCCCGAACCTAGGGGAGGGCAATGAGCAGTTCTTC
CASSPNLGEGNEQFF
>TRBV7-2|TRBJ1-4|.|.
TGTGCCAGCAGCTTAGACGGGGGGGCAGCTAATGAAAAACTGTTTTTT
CASSLDGGAANEKLFF
>TRBV6-2/TRBV6-3|TRBJ2-3|.|.
TGTGCCAGCAGTTACTCTCTAGATACGCAGTATTTT
CASSYSLDTQYF
>TRBV15|TRBJ1-1|.|.
TGTGCCACCAGCTTGACCTTGAACACTGAAGCTTTCTTT
CATSLTLNTEAFF
>TRBV28|TRBJ1-1|.|.
TGTGCCAGCAGTGCCGGGACAACGAACACTGAAGCTTTCTTT
CASSAGTTNTEAFF
>TRBV4-2|TRBJ2-7|.|few
TGTGCCAGCAGCCAAGACCCAAGGGAAGCCTACGAGCAGTACTTC
CASSQDPREAYEQYF
>TRBV9|TRBJ1-1|TRBD1|.
TGTGCCAGCAGCTCAGGGGGGGGGCCTAAGACCACTGAAGCTTTCTTT
CASSSGGGPKTTEAFF
>TRBV6-2/TRBV6-3|TRBJ2-3|.|.
TGTGCCAGCAGCTGGAATCGGGATTCCCTTACGCAGTATTTT
CASSWNRDSLTQYF
>TRBV6-1|TRBJ2-5|TRBD2|.
TGTGCCAGCAGGCCCCCCCCTTGGCGGGGGGCCGTTAAAGAGACCCAGTACTTC
CASRPPPWRGAVKETQYF
>TRBV20-1|TRBJ1-2|TRBD1|.
TGCAGTGCTAGAGAGATAGGACAGGGGTACTATGGCTACACCTTC
CSAREIGQGYYGYTF